The 4 T cell receptor beta chains below come from one sample, sequenced in a study of cytomegalovirus exposure and HLA in healthy donors. In the PCR, 60 Vbeta and 13 Jbeta primers were used. Clones were read by immunoSEQ multiplex PCR, and TCRdb kept only the in-frame ones, dropping some. Among about 200,000 clones listed, roughly 68% were seen once. The sequenced sample consisted of PBMCs. The receptors stem from a woman between 25 and 40 years old in good health and CMV-seronegative.

V is TRBV7-2 and J is TRBJ1-1; no definite D call. CDR3 size: 14 residues. Germline values: CDR1 SGHTA, CDR2 FQGNSA. Trimming left V 5 bases short and J 4 bases short, with 14 bases between. The CDR3 DNA follows: TGTGCCAGCAGCCCGCCCGGGAGGAGCACTGAAGCTTTCTTT. It is translated as CASSPPGRSTEAFF. The full variable domain, with the rest looked up from reference TRBV7-2 and TRBJ1-1, is GAGVSQSPSNKVTEKGKDVELRCDPISGHTALYWYRQSLGQGLEFLIYFQGNSAPDKSGLPSDRFSAERTGGSVSTLTIQRTQQEDSAVYLCASSPPGRSTEAFFGQGTRLTVV.

This clone was picked up a small number of times. The rearrangement joins TRBV5-4 to TRBJ1-2; the D gene is possibly TRBD1 (5 bases). The CDR3 is made up of 14 amino acids. Germline loops: CDR1 SGHNT, CDR2 YYREEE (reference sequence). The V end was cut by 3 bases, the J end by 3 bases, with 12 bases between. The CDR3 here is CASSYTVGDYGYTF. The CDR3 DNA follows: TGTGCCAGCAGCTACACTGTAGGGGACTATGGCTACACCTTC. The whole variable domain, remainder taken from reference TRBV5-4 and TRBJ1-2, is ETGVTQSPTHLIKTRGQQVTLRCSSQSGHNTVSWYQQALGQGPQFIFQYYREEENGRGNFPPRFSGLQFPNYSSELNVNALELDDSALYLCASSYTVGDYGYTFGSGTRLTVV.

The rearrangement joins TRBV27 to TRBJ1-4, with TRBD1 matching 7 bases. CDR1 is MNHEY and CDR2 is SMNVEV in the germline V gene (reference sequence). This CDR3 is built from 15 residues. The J segment lost 8 bases and the V segment lost 5 bases, leaving 11 bases of the junction unmatched. Here the CDR3 reads CASSPTTGPGEKLFF. The DNA for the CDR3 is TGTGCCAGCAGTCCAACGACAGGGCCGGGCGAAAAACTGTTTTTT.

The V gene is TRBV29-1, the J gene TRBJ2-7; weak D call: TRBD2 (6 bases). The CDR3 covers 14 residues. V lost 3 bases and J lost 1, with 13 bases in between. Germline assignment: CDR1 SQVTM and CDR2 ANQGSEA. The CDR3 DNA follows: TGCAGCGTTGAGGGGGACTGGGGATCCTACGAGCAGTACTTC. Protein product: CSVEGDWGSYEQYF.